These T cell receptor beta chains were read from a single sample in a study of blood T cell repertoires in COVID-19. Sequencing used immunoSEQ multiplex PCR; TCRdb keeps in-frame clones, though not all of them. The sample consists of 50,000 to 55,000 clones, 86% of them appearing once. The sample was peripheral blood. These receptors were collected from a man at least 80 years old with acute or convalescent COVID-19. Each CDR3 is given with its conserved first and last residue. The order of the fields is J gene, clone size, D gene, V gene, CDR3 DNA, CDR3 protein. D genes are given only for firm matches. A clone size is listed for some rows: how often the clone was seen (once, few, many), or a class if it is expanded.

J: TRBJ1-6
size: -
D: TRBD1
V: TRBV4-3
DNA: TGCGCCAGCAGCCAGCACTCGACAGGGCCTCTTAATTCACCCCTCCACTTT
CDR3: CASSQHSTGPLNSPLHF

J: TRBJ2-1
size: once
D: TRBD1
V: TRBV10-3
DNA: TGTGCCACTGGGACAGGGGGCAGGAATGAGCAGTTCTTC
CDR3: CATGTGGRNEQFF

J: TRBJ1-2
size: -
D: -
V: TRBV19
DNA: TGTGCCAGTGGATCCGCGGGGTCCGGCAACTATGGCTACACCTTC
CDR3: CASGSAGSGNYGYTF

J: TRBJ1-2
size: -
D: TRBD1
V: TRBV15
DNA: TGTGCCACCAGCAGAGACCAGGGGGAGGTCTCTAACTATGGCTACACCTTC
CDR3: CATSRDQGEVSNYGYTF

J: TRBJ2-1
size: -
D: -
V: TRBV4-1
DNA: TGCGCCAGCAGCCCACCAGCAGGGCGACTCTCCTACAATGAGCAGTTCTTC
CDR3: CASSPPAGRLSYNEQFF

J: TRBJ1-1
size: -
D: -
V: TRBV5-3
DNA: TGTGCCAGAAGCCATCGGACAGAGTTGAACACTGAAGCTTTCTTT
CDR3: CARSHRTELNTEAFF

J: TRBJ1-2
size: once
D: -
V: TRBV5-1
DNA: TGCGCCAGCAGCTTACTTTCTACGGGGGTAAATGGCTACACCTTC
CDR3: CASSLLSTGVNGYTF

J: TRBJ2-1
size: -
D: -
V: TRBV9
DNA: TGTGCCAGCAGCGTAGGGGGCAACAATGAGCAGTTCTTC
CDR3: CASSVGGNNEQFF

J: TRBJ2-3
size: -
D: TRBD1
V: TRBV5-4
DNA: TGTGCCAGCAGCAGGGACAGGGGAACAGATACGCAGTATTTT
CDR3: CASSRDRGTDTQYF

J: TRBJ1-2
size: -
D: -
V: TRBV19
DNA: TGTGCCAGTACCTCGACCAGGGGTTATGGCTACACCTTC
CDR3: CASTSTRGYGYTF

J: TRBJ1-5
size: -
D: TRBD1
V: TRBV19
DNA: TGTGCCAGTACCCAGACAGGGGGTTTGGGCAATCAGCCCCAGCATTTT
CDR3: CASTQTGGLGNQPQHF

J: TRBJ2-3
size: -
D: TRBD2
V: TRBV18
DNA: TGTGCCAGCTCACCCCTGACTAGCGGGGGGGCAGATACGCAGTATTTT
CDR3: CASSPLTSGGADTQYF

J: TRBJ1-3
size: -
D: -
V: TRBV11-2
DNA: TGTGCCAGCAGCTTAGGGGCCACGTCCGGCTCTGGAAACACCATATATTTT
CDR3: CASSLGATSGSGNTIYF

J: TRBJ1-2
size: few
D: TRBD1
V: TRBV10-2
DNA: TGCGCCAGCAGTGAGTCGACAGGGGGCTATGGCTACACCTTC
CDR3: CASSESTGGYGYTF

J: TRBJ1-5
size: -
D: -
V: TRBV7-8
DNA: TGTGCCAGCAGCTTGGCCGCTCAGCCCCAGCATTTT
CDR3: CASSLAAQPQHF

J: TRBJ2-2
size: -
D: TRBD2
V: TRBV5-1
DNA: TGCGCCAGCAGACGGACTAGCCACACCGGGGAGCTGTTTTTT
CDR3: CASRRTSHTGELFF

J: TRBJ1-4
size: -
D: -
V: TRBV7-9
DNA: TGTGCCAGCAGCGAGGACAGAAGGAATGAAAAACTGTTTTTT
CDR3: CASSEDRRNEKLFF

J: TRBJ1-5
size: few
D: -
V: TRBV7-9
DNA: TGTGCCAGCAGCTTTGAACAGGGAGAGCCCCAGCATTTT
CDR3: CASSFEQGEPQHF

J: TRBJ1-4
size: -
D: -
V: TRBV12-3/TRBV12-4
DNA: TGTGCCAGCAGCTCGGGAAGGGAAAAACTGTTTTTT
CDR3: CASSSGREKLFF

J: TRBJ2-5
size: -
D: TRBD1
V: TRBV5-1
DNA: TGCGCCAGCAGCTCCCCCGGGACAGGGAAAGAGACCCAGTACTTC
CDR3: CASSSPGTGKETQYF

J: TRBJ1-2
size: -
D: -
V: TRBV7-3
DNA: TGTGCCAGCAGCTTAATAGGCAGGGACTATGGCTACACCTTC
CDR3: CASSLIGRDYGYTF

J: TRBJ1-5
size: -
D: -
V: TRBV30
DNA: TGTGCCTGTACTACAGGGAATCAGCCCCAGCATTTT
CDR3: CACTTGNQPQHF

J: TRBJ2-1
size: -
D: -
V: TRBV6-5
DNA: TGTGCCAGCAAGGGGGAATCTAGTGAGCAGTTCTTC
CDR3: CASKGESSEQFF

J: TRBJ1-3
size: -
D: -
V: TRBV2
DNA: TGTGCCAGCAGTGAAGACAGTGGAAACACCATATATTTT
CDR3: CASSEDSGNTIYF

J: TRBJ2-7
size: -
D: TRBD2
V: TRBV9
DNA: TGTGCCAGCAGCGTAGGCAGCGGGGGATCGTACGAGCAGTACTTC
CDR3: CASSVGSGGSYEQYF

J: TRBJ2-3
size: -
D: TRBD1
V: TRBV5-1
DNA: TGCGCCAGCAGCTTTGAGGACAGGGTCACAGATACGCAGTATTTT
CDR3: CASSFEDRVTDTQYF

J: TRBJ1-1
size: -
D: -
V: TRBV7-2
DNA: TGTGCCAGCAGCTTAGTGGCGGGGGGGGTCGGTGAAGCTTTCTTT
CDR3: CASSLVAGGVGEAFF

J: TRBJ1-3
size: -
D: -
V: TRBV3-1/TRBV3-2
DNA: TGTGCCAGCAGCCGGGGGGGCAACTCTGGAAACACCATATATTTT
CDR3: CASSRGGNSGNTIYF